This TCR beta chain was identified in a study of CD8 T cells in ankylosing spondylitis. Regarding the study as a whole: For ankylosing spondylitis blood, a TCR beta motif of roughly 8 highly homologous variants appeared characteristic.

The CDR3 contains 14 residues. V shed 3 bases and J shed 0 bases, with 6 bases lying between them. This clonotype was detected many times. Its antigen is unidentified. Construction of TCR beta libraries was performed using quantitative 5'-RACE with molecular barcodes. TCRdb passed the 5' RACE reads through MiXCR, listing each CDR3 protein once. This repertoire shows roughly 490,000 distinct CDR3 sequences, less than 6% found once; its top ten account for 3% to 4.5%. The sequence derives from a male donor with ankylosing spondylitis. The sequenced material came from blood, either unsorted or a sorted T cell fraction (not recorded which). The chain employs TRBV12-3 or TRBV12-4 and TRBJ1-3, with D uncertain. CDR3 sequence (DNA): TGTGCCAGCAGTTTCTCGACCTCTGGAAACACCATATATTTT. Its translation is CASSFSTSGNTIYF.